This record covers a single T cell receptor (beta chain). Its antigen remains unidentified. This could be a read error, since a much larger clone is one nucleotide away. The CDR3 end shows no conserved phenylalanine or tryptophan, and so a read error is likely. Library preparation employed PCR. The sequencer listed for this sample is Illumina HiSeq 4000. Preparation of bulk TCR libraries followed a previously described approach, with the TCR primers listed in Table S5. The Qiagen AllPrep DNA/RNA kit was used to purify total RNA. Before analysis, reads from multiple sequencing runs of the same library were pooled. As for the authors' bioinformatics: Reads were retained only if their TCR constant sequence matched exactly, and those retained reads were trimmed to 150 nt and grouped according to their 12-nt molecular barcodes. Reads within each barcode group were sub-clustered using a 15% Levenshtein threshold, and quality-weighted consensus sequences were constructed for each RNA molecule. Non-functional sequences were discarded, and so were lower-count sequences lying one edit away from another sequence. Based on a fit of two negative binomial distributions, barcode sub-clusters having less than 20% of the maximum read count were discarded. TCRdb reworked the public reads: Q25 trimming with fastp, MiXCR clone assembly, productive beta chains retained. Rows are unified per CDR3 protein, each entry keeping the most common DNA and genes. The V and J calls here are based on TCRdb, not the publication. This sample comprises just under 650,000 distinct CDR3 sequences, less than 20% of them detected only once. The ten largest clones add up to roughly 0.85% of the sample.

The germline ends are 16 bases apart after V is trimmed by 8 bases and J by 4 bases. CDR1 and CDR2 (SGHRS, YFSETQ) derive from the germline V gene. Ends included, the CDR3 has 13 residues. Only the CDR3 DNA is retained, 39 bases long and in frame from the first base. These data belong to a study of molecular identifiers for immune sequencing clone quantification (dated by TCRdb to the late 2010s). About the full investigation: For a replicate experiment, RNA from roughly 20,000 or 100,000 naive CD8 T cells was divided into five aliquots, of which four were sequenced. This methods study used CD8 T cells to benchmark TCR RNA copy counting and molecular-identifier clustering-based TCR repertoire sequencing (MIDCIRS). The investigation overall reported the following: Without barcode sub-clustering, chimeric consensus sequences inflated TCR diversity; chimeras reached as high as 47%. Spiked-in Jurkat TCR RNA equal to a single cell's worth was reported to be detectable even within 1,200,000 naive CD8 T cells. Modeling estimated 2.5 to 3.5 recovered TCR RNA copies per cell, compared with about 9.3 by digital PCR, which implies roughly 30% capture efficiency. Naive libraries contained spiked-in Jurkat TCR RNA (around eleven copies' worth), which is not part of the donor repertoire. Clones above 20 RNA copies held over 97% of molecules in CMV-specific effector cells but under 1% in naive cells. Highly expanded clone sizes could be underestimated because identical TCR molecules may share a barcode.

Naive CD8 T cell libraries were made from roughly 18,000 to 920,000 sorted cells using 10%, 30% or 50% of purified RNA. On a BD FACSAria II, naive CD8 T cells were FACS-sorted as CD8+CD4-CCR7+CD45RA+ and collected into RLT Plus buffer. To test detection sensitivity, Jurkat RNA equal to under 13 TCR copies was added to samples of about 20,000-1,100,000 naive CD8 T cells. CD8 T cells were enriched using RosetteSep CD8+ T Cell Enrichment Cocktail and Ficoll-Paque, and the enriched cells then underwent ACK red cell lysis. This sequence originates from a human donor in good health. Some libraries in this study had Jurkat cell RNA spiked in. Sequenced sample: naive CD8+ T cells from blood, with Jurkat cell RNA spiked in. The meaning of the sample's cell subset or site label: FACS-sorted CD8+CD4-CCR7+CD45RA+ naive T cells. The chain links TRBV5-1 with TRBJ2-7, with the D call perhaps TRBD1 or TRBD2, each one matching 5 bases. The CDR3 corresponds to CARGDPDLYEQYL. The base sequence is TGCGCCAGGGGGGACCCCGACCTTTACGAGCAGTACCTC.